This T cell receptor (beta chain) appears in the sequencing data of a study of CD8+ T cells in alopecia areata. Treatment denoted: oral pan-JAK inhibitor, 5-10 mg twice daily. Findings of the study overall: A large proportion of expanded lesional clones were detected persisting in scalp and blood during tofacitinib. Within the top 100, expanded CD8+ clones significantly decreased with tofacitinib, as did scalp clonality.

This clone was detected only a few times. Its antigen is as yet unknown. Extracted from the samples, RNA was reverse transcribed into cDNA to serve as the sequencing template. This table comes from immunoSEQ multiplex PCR, and its TCRdb copy is limited to in-frame clones, with some not included. Of over 150,000 clones in the sample, 58% were seen once. The sequencing used CD4+ T cells sorted from blood, collected at week 24, from a patient treated with tofacitinib. This receptor was taken from a human donor with alopecia areata.

CDR3 in DNA: TGTGCCAGCAGCCAAAGCGACAGGGGCTCCGAGCAGTACTTC. Amino acids: CASSQSDRGSEQYF. The chain links TRBV7-8 to TRBJ2-7, with 8 bases identical to TRBD1. The length of the CDR3 is 14 residues. CDR1 SGHVS and CDR2 FQNEAQ come from the germline V gene. J lost 6 bases, V lost 5 bases, and 9 bases had no gene match.